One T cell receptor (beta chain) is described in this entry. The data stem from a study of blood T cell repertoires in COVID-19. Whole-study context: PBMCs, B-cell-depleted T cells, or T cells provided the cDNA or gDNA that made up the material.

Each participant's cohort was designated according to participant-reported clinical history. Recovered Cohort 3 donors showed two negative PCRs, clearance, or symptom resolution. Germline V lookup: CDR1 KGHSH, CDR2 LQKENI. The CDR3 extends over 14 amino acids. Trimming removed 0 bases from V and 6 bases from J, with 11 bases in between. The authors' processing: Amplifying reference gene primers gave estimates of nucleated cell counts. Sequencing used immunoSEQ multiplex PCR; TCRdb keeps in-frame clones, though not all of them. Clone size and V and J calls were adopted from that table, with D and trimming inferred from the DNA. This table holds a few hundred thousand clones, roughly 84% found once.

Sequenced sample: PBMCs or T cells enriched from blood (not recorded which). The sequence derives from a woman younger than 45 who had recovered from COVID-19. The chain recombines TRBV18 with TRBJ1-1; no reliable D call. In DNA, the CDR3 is TGTGCCAGCTCACCACCTGGGCAGCCCCCTGAAGCTTTCTTT. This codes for CASSPPGQPPEAFF.